The present entry profiles one TCR beta chain with its context. Its antigen is unidentified. This record belongs to a study of T cells after posttransplantation cyclophosphamide. Study-wide findings and caveats: After PTCy, TRB diversity resembled that of CNI/methotrexate controls. Donor-recipient repertoire similarity was low at 1-2 months, rising over year one.

Peripheral blood was collected from the related graft donor on the marrow donation day. The naive gate required viable CD3+CD4+ or CD3+CD8+ cells with CCR7+CD45RA+CD45RO-CD95-CD27+CD28+ phenotype. Germline V gene data show CDR1 as MNHNY and CDR2 as SVGAGI (reference sequence). This CDR3 region has 15 residues. The V and J ends lost 4 bases and 8 bases, in that order; junction bases with no gene match: 12. Method: immunoSEQ multiplex PCR; TCRdb's copy keeps in-frame clones and lacks some. The sample carries tens of thousands of clones, nearly 99% recorded once. The rearrangement joins TRBV6-6 to TRBJ1-1, with 8 nucleotides matching TRBD1. This receptor was identified in a man aged 35 to 55 in good health, CMV-negative, and a related stem cell transplant donor. Sample: naive CD8+ T cells sorted from PBMCs. DNA for the CDR3: TGTGCCAGCAGTTTAGGGCAGGGGGCGCGCGACGAAGCTTTCTTT. This encodes CASSLGQGARDEAFF.